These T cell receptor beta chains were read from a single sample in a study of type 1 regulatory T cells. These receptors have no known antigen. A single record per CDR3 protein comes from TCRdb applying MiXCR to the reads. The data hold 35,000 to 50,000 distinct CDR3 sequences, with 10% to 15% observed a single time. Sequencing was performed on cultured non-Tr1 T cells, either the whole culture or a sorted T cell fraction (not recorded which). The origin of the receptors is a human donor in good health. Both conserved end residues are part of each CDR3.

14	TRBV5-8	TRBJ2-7	CASSWTAGPYEQYF
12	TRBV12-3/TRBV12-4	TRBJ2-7	CASSHLKYEQYF
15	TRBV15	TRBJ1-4	CATSRDPGPNEKLFF
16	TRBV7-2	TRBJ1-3	CASSLRGTSSGNTIYF
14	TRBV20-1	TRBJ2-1	CSARTSGGGNEQFF
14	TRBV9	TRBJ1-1	CASSVGDRNTEAFF
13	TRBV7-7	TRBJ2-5	CASSFGPQRTQYF
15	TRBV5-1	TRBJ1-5	CASSPGPPSNQPQHF
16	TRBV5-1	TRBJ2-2	CASSWTSGSATGELFF
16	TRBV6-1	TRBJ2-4	CASSEIVGPPKNIQYF
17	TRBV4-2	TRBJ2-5	CASSLGTGGTVGETQYF
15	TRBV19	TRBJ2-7	CASSISWTSGTEQYF
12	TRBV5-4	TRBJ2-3	CASSLTSGRAYF
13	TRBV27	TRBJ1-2	CASSPTGGYGYTF
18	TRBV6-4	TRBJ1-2	CASPQTSRPTEHYGGYTF
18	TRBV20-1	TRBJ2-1	CSATPQGFSAGRYNEQFF